A single sample is the source of the 17 T cell receptor beta chains below, sequenced in a study of spatial heterogeneity in lung cancer. A single record per CDR3 protein comes from TCRdb applying MiXCR to the 5' RACE reads. The sample has some 17,000 distinct CDR3 sequences, roughly 23% seen once. Regarding time point: sample taken at primary tumor resection. Whole RNA, which was extracted from tumor, nontumor lung tissue or frozen PBMC, was sequenced without any cell sorting. The specimen was PBMCs, collected at surgery. The receptor source for this set is a female donor with early-stage non-small cell lung cancer.

This clonotype was observed once. One junction end does not reproduce the germline sequence, and a read error may be involved. The chain combines TRBV23-1 with TRBJ1-4, with D perhaps TRBD1 (5 bases). TRBV23-1 is an open reading frame whose function is uncertain. The CDR3 is made up of 15 amino acids. The CDR3 spells CASGHVRDHLEKLFF. The CDR3 DNA follows: TGCGCCAGCGGTCATGTACGGGACCACTTGGAAAAACTGTTTTTT.

Ten or more counts support this clonotype. The V gene is TRBV6-2 or TRBV6-3, the J gene TRBJ2-5; no firm D call. The V end lost 8 bases, the J end lost 2 bases, and 12 bases lay between the germline ends. Germline lookup yields CDR1 MNHEY and CDR2 SVGEGT. The CDR3 contains 13 residues. The CDR3 DNA sequence: TGTGCCAGCTCCCCACGAGCACAAGAGACCCAGTACTTC. This translates into CASSPRAQETQYF.

This clonotype was observed at least ten times. This chain connects TRBV7-6 to TRBJ2-7; no clear D gene. The germline V gene encodes CDR1 SGHVS and CDR2 FNYEAQ. Deletions cut 7 bases from V and 4 bases from J, with 2 bases between. This CDR3 spans 9 amino acids. As DNA, the CDR3 is TGTGCCAGCAAATACGAGCAGTACTTC. Its translation is CASKYEQYF.

The chain has TRBV5-1 and TRBJ2-3; D gene uncertain. V was clipped by 5 bases and J by 0 bases, with 4 bases between them. The CDR3 length is 12 residues. CDR1 and CDR2 (germline): SGHRS, YFSETQ. The CDR3 region has the DNA TGCGCCAGCAGGGCCAGCACAGATACGCAGTATTTT. This gives the protein CASRASTDTQYF.

This clonotype was counted at least ten times. Here the CDR3 DNA reads TGTGCCAGCAGCCAAGGTAGAGGGGAGCAGTTCTTC. Its translation: CASSQGRGEQFF. The chain employs TRBV3-1 and TRBJ2-1, with D possibly being TRBD2 (5 bases). CDR3 length equals 12 residues. The germline V and J ends were trimmed by 1 base and 10 bases, with 8 bases remaining between them. Germline CDR1 and CDR2: LGHDT and YNNKEL (reference sequence).

This clonotype was counted many times. The rearrangement uses TRBV6-6 and TRBJ1-3; D is undetermined. Germline values: CDR1 MNHNY, CDR2 SVGAGI (reference sequence). The CDR3 has 16 residues. V shed 0 bases and J shed 2 bases, with 11 bases lying between them. In DNA form, the CDR3 reads TGTGCCAGCAGTTACTCCCTTGACGGGACTGGAAACACCATATATTTT. Amino acids: CASSYSLDGTGNTIYF.

This clonotype was seen repeatedly, ten times or more. CDR3 protein: CASKLIGRADIQYF. CDR3 DNA: TGTGCCAGCAAATTAATAGGGAGGGCGGACATTCAGTACTTC. The J gene is TRBJ2-4, the V gene TRBV27; 7 nucleotides align to TRBD2. Germline values: CDR1 MNHEY, CDR2 SMNVEV (reference sequence). The CDR3 has 14 residues. The junction had 11 bases not matched to a gene; V was cut back by 7 bases and J by 8 bases.

V and J are TRBV24-1 and TRBJ2-5, with TRBD1 matching over 8 bases. CDR1 is KGHDR and CDR2 is SFDVKD in the germline V gene. CDR3 length: 16 residues. J gave up 1 base and V 3 bases, and 6 bases lay outside the gene matches. In DNA, the CDR3 is TGTGCCACCAGTGATCAGGACAGGGCCTTCCAAGAGACCCAGTACTTC. This encodes CATSDQDRAFQETQYF.

This clonotype was seen only once. V usage is TRBV21-1 and J usage is TRBJ2-3. TRBV21-1 is given as a pseudogene. The length of the CDR3 is 14 residues. DNA of the CDR3: TGTGCCAGCAGCAAAGTGCAGGGTCCAGATACGCAGTATTTT. This translates into CASSKVQGPDTQYF.

This clonotype is medium-sized in the sample. The chain joins TRBV10-3 to TRBJ2-3; 8 bases fit TRBD1. This CDR3 has 14 amino acids. CDR1 ENHRY and CDR2 SYGVKD come from the germline V gene. The V and J ends lost 6 bases and 4 bases, in that order; junction bases with no gene match: 6. CDR3 coding DNA: TGTGCCATCAGGGCTGGACAGGGTTCAGATACGCAGTATTTT. Translating gives CAIRAGQGSDTQYF.

This clonotype appeared many times. The chain carries TRBV7-3 and TRBJ2-1; D perhaps matches TRBD1 (6 bases). V was trimmed by 4 bases and J by 7 bases, leaving 11 bases between them. From germline, CDR1 is SGHTA and CDR2 FQGTGA. The CDR3 covers 13 residues. Here the CDR3 reads CASSSEQGNEQFF. Written as DNA, the CDR3 is TGTGCCAGCAGCTCTGAACAGGGTAATGAGCAGTTCTTC.

This clonotype has at least ten counts. V gene TRBV6-6 combines with J gene TRBJ2-1, with TRBD2 matching over 9 bases. The CDR3 loop spans 18 amino acids. Germline-derived CDR1 and CDR2 are MNHNY and SVGAGI (reference sequence). Trimming removed 4 bases from V and 7 bases from J; junction bases left unmatched: 17. This CDR3 is CASSSKVKTSGEGNEQFF. CDR3 bases: TGTGCCAGCAGTTCCAAGGTGAAGACTAGCGGTGAAGGAAATGAGCAGTTCTTC.

This clonotype has a count of ten or more. The chain recombines TRBV28 with TRBJ2-2; D may be TRBD1 or TRBD2 (6 bases each). This CDR3 is built from 14 residues. Per the germline V gene, CDR1 is MDHEN and CDR2 is SYDVKM. Trimming shortened V by 9 bases and J by 4 bases, and 15 bases separated the two germline ends. For the CDR3, the DNA is TGTGCCAGTTGGGGGGCCGGGAGCACCGGGGAGCTGTTTTTT. It translates to CASWGAGSTGELFF. The full variable domain, rest sourced from reference TRBV28 and TRBJ2-2, is DVKVTQSSRYLVKRTGEKVFLECVQDMDHENMFWYRQDPGLGLRLIYFSYDVKMKEKGDIPEGYSVSREKKERFSLILESASTNQTSMYLCASWGAGSTGELFFGEGSRLTVL.

This clonotype is medium-sized by share. The J gene is TRBJ1-1, the V gene TRBV5-6; D might be TRBD1 (5 bases). V lost 0 bases to trimming and J lost 4 bases, with 16 bases between them. Germline V gene data show CDR1 as SGHDT and CDR2 as YYEEEE. The CDR3 consists of 16 residues. This CDR3 is CASSLVRELGRTEAFF. As DNA, the CDR3 is TGTGCCAGCAGCTTGGTAAGGGAACTGGGGCGCACTGAAGCTTTCTTT.

This clonotype was seen ten or more times. The chain links TRBV7-9 to TRBJ2-6, with TRBD2 matching 11 bases. Germline CDR1 SEHNR, CDR2 FQNEAQ (reference sequence). This CDR3 region has 19 residues. V lost 4 bases to trimming and J lost 0 bases; unmatched junction nucleotides: 8. CDR3 sequence (DNA): TGTGCCAGCAGCTCGCCGACTAGCGGGAAGGGCTCTGGGGCCAACGTCCTGACTTTC. Amino acids: CASSSPTSGKGSGANVLTF.

By sample fraction, this clonotype is medium-sized. The chain uses TRBV19 and TRBJ2-3; D not certain. The germline V gene encodes CDR1 LNHDA and CDR2 SQIVND (reference sequence). The CDR3 extends over 13 amino acids. The V end was cut by 5 bases, the J end by 0 bases, with 6 bases between. The CDR3 region is CASSLASTDTQYF. DNA for the CDR3: TGTGCCAGTAGTCTCGCGAGCACAGATACGCAGTATTTT.

The table lists this clonotype with many counts. The gene calls are TRBV20-1 and TRBJ1-2; possibly TRBD1 for D (6 bases). The V end was cut by 3 bases, the J end by 7 bases, with 12 bases between. CDR3 length: 12 residues. Germline CDR1 and CDR2: DFQATT and SNEGSKA (reference sequence). CDR3 loop: CSASKGDGGYTF. In DNA form, the CDR3 reads TGCAGTGCTAGTAAGGGGGACGGTGGCTACACCTTC.